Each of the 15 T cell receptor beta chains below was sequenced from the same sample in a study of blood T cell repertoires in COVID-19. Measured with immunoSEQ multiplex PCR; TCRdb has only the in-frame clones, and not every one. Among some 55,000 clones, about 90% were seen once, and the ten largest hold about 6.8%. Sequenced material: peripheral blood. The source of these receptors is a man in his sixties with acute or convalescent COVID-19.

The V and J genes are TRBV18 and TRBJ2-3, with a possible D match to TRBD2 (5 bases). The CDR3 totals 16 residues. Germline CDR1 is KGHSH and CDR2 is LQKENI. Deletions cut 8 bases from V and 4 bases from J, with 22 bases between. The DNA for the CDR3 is TGTGCCAGCCAAAGTAGGCTAGCTTCGGGCCCAGATACGCAGTATTTT. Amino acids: CASQSRLASGPDTQYF.

The CDR3 region has the DNA TGCAGCGTCTTTCAGTTGAACACTGAAGCTTTCTTT. Translated: CSVFQLNTEAFF. V and J are TRBV29-1 and TRBJ1-1; D not resolved. The CDR3 contains 12 residues. Germline V gene sequence: CDR1 SQVTM, CDR2 ANQGSEA. Trimming shortened V by 6 bases and J by 0 bases, and 8 bases separated the two germline ends.

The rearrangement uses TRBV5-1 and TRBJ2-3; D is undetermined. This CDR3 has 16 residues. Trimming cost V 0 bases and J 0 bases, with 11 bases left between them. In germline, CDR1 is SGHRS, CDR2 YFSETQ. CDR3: CASSLGFRLSTDTQYF. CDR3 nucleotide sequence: TGCGCCAGCAGCTTGGGCTTCAGGCTTAGCACAGATACGCAGTATTTT.

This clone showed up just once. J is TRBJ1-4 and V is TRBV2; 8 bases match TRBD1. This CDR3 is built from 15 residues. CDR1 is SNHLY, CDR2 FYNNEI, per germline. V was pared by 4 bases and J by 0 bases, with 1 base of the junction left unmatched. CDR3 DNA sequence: TGTGCCAGCAGTGGACAGGGGACAACTAATGAAAAACTGTTTTTT. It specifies CASSGQGTTNEKLFF. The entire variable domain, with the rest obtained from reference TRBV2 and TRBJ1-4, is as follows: EPEVTQTPSHQVTQMGQEVILRCVPISNHLYFYWYRQILGQKVEFLVSFYNNEISEKSEIFDDQFSVERPDGSNFTLKIRSTKLEDSAMYFCASSGQGTTNEKLFFGSGTQLSVL.

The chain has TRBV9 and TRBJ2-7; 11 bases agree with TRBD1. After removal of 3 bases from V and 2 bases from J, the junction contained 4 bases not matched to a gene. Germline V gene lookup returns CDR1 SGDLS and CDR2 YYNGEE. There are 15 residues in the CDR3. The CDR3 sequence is CASSARTGGPYEQYF. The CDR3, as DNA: TGTGCCAGCAGCGCCCGGACAGGGGGCCCCTACGAGCAGTACTTC.

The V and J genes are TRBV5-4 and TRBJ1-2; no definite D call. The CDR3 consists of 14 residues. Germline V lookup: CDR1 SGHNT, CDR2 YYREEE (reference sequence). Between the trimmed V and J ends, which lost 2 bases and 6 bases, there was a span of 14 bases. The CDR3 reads CASSFQAGSHGYTF. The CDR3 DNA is TGTGCCAGCAGCTTCCAGGCGGGCTCACATGGCTACACCTTC.

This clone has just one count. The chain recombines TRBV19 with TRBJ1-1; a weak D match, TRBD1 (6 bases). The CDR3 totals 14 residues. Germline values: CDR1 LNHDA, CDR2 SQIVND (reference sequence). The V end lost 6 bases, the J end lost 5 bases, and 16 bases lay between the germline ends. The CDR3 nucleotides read TGTGCCAGTAGGTTACAGGGTGCAGGAACTGAAGCTTTCTTT. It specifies CASRLQGAGTEAFF.

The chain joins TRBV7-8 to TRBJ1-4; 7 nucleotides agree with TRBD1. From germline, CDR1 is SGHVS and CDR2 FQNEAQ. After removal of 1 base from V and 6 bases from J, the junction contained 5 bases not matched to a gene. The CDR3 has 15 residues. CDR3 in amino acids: CASSLVAGGDEKLFF. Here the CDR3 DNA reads TGTGCCAGCAGCTTAGTGGCAGGGGGTGATGAAAAACTGTTTTTT.

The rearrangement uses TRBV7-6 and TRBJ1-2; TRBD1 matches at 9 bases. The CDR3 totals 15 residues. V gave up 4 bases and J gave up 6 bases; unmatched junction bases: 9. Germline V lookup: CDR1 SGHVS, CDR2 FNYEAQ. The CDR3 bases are TGTGCCAGCAGCTCAGAGACAGGGGGGATCGATGGCTACACCTTC. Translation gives CASSSETGGIDGYTF.

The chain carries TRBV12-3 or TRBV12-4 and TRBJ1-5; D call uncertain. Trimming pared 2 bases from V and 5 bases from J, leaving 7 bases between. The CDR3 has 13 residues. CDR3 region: CASSLSNHQPQHF. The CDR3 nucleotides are TGTGCCAGCAGTTTATCTAACCATCAGCCCCAGCATTTT.

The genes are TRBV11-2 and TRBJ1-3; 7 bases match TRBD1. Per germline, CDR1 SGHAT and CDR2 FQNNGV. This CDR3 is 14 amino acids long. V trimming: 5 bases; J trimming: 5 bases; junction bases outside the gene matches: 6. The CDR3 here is CASSQRGLRNTIYF. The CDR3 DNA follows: TGTGCCAGCAGCCAGAGGGGGCTTAGAAACACCATATATTTT. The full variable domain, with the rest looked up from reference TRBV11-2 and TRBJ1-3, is EAGVAQSPRYKIIEKRQSVAFWCNPISGHATLYWYQQILGQGPKLLIQFQNNGVVDDSQLPKDRFSAERLKGVDSTLKIQPAKLEDSAVYLCASSQRGLRNTIYFGEGSWLTVV.

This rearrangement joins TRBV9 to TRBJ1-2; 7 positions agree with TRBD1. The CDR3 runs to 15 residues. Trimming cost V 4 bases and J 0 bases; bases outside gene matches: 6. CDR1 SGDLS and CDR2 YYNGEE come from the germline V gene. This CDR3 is CASSPRQGANYGYTF. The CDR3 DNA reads TGTGCCAGCAGCCCCCGACAGGGAGCTAACTATGGCTACACCTTC.

Written as DNA, the CDR3 is TGTGCCAGTAGTATATTTGGGGAGGGTCAGCCCCAGCATTTT. Translating it yields CASSIFGEGQPQHF. J is TRBJ1-5 and V is TRBV19; D gene unclear. The germline CDR1 and CDR2 sequences are LNHDA and SQIVND (reference sequence). Trimming removed 2 bases at V and 6 bases at J, with 11 bases between. CDR3 length equals 14 residues.

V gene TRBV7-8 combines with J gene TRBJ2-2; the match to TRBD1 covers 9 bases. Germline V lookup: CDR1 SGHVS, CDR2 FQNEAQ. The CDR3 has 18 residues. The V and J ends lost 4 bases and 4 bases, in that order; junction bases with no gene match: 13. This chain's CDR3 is CASSYRWDRVGRTGELFF. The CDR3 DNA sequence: TGTGCCAGCAGCTATCGGTGGGACAGGGTAGGGCGCACCGGGGAGCTGTTTTTT.

The CDR3 nucleotides are TGTGCCAGCAGTTCACAGGGGGCCTGGGGCTATGGCTACACCTTC. This codes for CASSSQGAWGYGYTF. The chain is built from TRBV28 and TRBJ1-2, with 9 nucleotides matching TRBD1. The ends lost 4 bases at V and 4 bases at J; junction bases unmatched: 7. The CDR3 sequence is 15 residues long. CDR1 and CDR2 from the germline V gene are MDHEN and SYDVKM.